One and the same sample provided the 6 T cell receptor beta chains below, sequenced in a study of graft-versus-host responses after intestinal transplantation. What these receptors recognize is not known. Repertoires were generated with immunoSEQ multiplex PCR, while TCRdb's copy carries only in-frame clones and drops some. This table holds some 150,000 clones, 80% to 95% found once. Sequencing was performed on unstimulated CD4+ T cells sorted from spleen or lymph node cells, taken before intestinal transplant. Receptors were obtained from a human donor who received an intestinal transplant.

In DNA form, the CDR3 reads TGTGCCAGCAGCCCATCGGGACAGGGGGCCGAGCAGTACTTC. It yields the protein CASSPSGQGAEQYF. The genes are TRBV4-2 and TRBJ2-7; 12 nucleotides match TRBD1. CDR3 length: 14 residues. V shed 4 bases and J 6 bases; nucleotides not matched to a gene: 4. CDR1 and CDR2 (germline): LGHNA, YNFKEQ.

The CDR3, as DNA: TGTGCCAGCAGCTGGTCCAGGGAAGATACGCAGTATTTT. Its translation: CASSWSREDTQYF. The chain recombines TRBV11-3 with TRBJ2-3; D is perhaps TRBD1 (5 bases). CDR3 size: 13 residues. V was pared by 4 bases and J by 5 bases, with 10 bases between. Germline CDR1 and CDR2: SGHNT and YENEEA.

The table lists this clone with a few counts. This chain joins TRBV18 and TRBJ1-1; 7 bases fit TRBD1. Germline V gene lookup returns CDR1 KGHSH and CDR2 LQKENI. The CDR3 is made up of 14 amino acids. After removal of 3 bases from V and 1 base from J, the junction contained 2 bases not matched to a gene. The CDR3 region has the DNA TGTGCCAGCTCACCCAGGACAGGGAACACTGAAGCTTTCTTT. Its protein product is CASSPRTGNTEAFF. Variable domain in full (rest from reference TRBV18 and TRBJ1-1): NAGVMQNPRHLVRRRGQEARLRCSPMKGHSHVYWYRQLPEEGLKFMVYLQKENIIDESGMPKERFSAEFPKEGPSILRIQQVVRGDSAAYFCASSPRTGNTEAFFGQGTRLTVV.

This chain links TRBV7-9 with TRBJ2-7; 7 bases match TRBD2. The germline V gene encodes CDR1 SEHNR and CDR2 FQNEAQ (reference sequence). V lost 1 base and J lost 2; bases outside the gene matches: 8. CDR3 size: 16 residues. For the CDR3, the DNA is TGTGCCAGCAGCTTAGGGGCGGGAGTCTGGGCCTACGAGCAGTACTTC. This sequence encodes CASSLGAGVWAYEQYF.

This clone has only one observation. This chain links TRBV6-5 with TRBJ2-2; weak D call: TRBD1 (6 bases). V lost 6 bases, J lost 6 bases, and 17 bases lay in between. This CDR3 spans 15 amino acids. Germline V gene lookup returns CDR1 MNHEY and CDR2 SVGAGI. In DNA form, the CDR3 reads TGTGCCAGCAGAAGGGACAAGGTGCTGGCCGGGGAGCTGTTTTTT. It specifies CASRRDKVLAGELFF.

This chain uses TRBV20-1 with TRBJ1-2; D is unclear. CDR3 length equals 11 residues. V was pared by 6 bases and J by 7 bases, with 12 bases between. Germline-derived CDR1 and CDR2 are DFQATT and SNEGSKA (reference sequence). The CDR3 here is CSATGLGGYTF. The CDR3 bases are TGCAGTGCCACTGGACTGGGTGGCTACACCTTC.